The 10 T cell receptor beta chains below all came from one sample that was sequenced in a study of response to subunit inactivated influenza vaccine. MiXCR, run by TCRdb on the RT-PCR reads, gives a single entry per CDR3 protein. Among 300,000 to 350,000 distinct CDR3 sequences, 20% to 25% were seen once, and the ten largest hold about a tenth. This specimen was PBMCs from blood, taken less than 22 months after vaccination. These TCRs come from a man aged 50 to 75 who received an inactivated influenza vaccine.

The V and J genes are TRBV10-3 and TRBJ2-3; no reliable D call. This CDR3 spans 14 amino acids. CDR1 and CDR2 (germline): ENHRY, SYGVKD. V lost 0 bases and J lost 3, with 7 bases in between. For the CDR3, the DNA is TGTGCCATCAGTGAGTCTTGGGGAACAGATACGCAGTATTTT. Its translation is CAISESWGTDTQYF.

This clonotype was picked up one time. The chain is built from TRBV7-9 and TRBJ2-7; no reliable D call. V was trimmed by 3 bases and J by 6 bases, leaving 9 bases between them. The CDR3 is 12 amino acids. CDR1 is SEHNR and CDR2 is FQNEAQ in the germline V gene (reference sequence). CDR3 sequence reads: CASSFAEVEQYF. CDR3 coding DNA: TGTGCCAGCAGCTTTGCAGAGGTCGAGCAGTACTTC.

The chain is built from TRBV4-3 and TRBJ2-3; 8 nucleotides line up with TRBD1. V dropped 6 bases and J dropped 7; count of bases not matched to a gene: 9. CDR1 and CDR2 (germline): LGHNA, YSLEER. The CDR3 totals 14 residues. DNA of the CDR3: TGCGCCAGCAGTCCTGGACAGGGTGGATATACGCAGTATTTT. Its translation is CASSPGQGGYTQYF.

This clonotype has just a few counts. V usage is TRBV25-1 and J usage is TRBJ1-2, with 8 bases lining up with TRBD1. Germline V lookup: CDR1 MGHDK, CDR2 SYGVNS. CDR3 length equals 14 residues. The V and J ends lost 3 bases and 5 bases, in that order; junction bases with no gene match: 5. As DNA, the CDR3 is TGTGCCAGCAGTGACCGGGACAGGTTTTATGGCTACACCTTC. It codes for CASSDRDRFYGYTF.

The DNA for the CDR3 is TGCAGCGTATCCCCCGGGACAGGATCCTACGAGCAGTACTTC. This translates into CSVSPGTGSYEQYF. This chain connects TRBV29-1 to TRBJ2-7, with TRBD1 matching over 8 bases. Trimming removed 6 bases from V and 1 base from J; junction bases left unmatched: 8. This CDR3 spans 14 amino acids. Germline assignment: CDR1 SQVTM and CDR2 ANQGSEA.

This clonotype was observed a handful of times. The genes are TRBV7-7 and TRBJ2-2, with TRBD2 matching over 7 bases. Germline V gene sequence: CDR1 SSHAT, CDR2 FNYEAQ (reference sequence). CDR3 size: 13 residues. The V gene end was trimmed by 5 bases and the J gene end by 9 bases; junction bases not matched to a gene: 6. This chain's CDR3 is CASSPGLFRELFF. For the CDR3, the DNA is TGTGCCAGCAGCCCGGGACTATTCAGGGAGCTGTTTTTT.

This clonotype was picked up a small number of times. The chain carries TRBV7-9 and TRBJ1-5; maybe TRBD1 (5 bases). CDR1 is SEHNR and CDR2 is FQNEAQ in the germline V gene (reference sequence). With 3 bases removed from V and 7 bases from J, the gap between germline ends came to 13 bases. The CDR3 contains 14 residues. The CDR3 is CASSLASWDQPQHF. Here the CDR3 DNA reads TGTGCCAGCAGCTTGGCCTCGTGGGACCAGCCCCAGCATTTT. Supplemented by reference TRBV7-9 and TRBJ1-5, the full variable domain reads DTGVSQNPRHKITKRGQNVTFRCDPISEHNRLYWYRQTLGQGPEFLTYFQNEAQLEKSRLLSDRFSAERPKGSFSTLEIQRTEQGDSAMYLCASSLASWDQPQHFGDGTRLSIL.

This clonotype was detected only a few times. CDR3 protein: CASSQERTVDYGYTF. For the CDR3, the DNA is TGTGCCAGCAGCCAAGAGAGGACTGTGGACTATGGCTACACCTTC. This sequence joins TRBV4-2 and TRBJ1-2; D unclear. This CDR3 is built from 15 residues. V was trimmed by 0 bases and J by 3 bases, leaving 11 bases between them. Per germline, CDR1 LGHNA and CDR2 YNFKEQ.

The chain carries TRBV28 and TRBJ2-2, with unresolved D. CDR3 length equals 16 residues. Germline V gene lookup returns CDR1 MDHEN and CDR2 SYDVKM. Trimming left V 2 bases short and J 1 base short, with 11 bases between. The CDR3 sequence: CASSLPQERNTGELFF. As DNA, the CDR3 is TGTGCCAGCAGTTTACCCCAGGAACGGAACACCGGGGAGCTGTTTTTT.

The gene calls are TRBV4-2 and TRBJ1-2; 9 bases agree with TRBD1. Germline assignment: CDR1 LGHNA and CDR2 YNFKEQ. After removal of 1 base from V and 0 bases from J, the junction contained 6 bases not matched to a gene. The CDR3 contains 17 residues. CDR3 DNA sequence: TGTGCCAGCAGCCAAGCCGCGGACAGGGGCGCTAACTATGGCTACACCTTC. Protein product: CASSQAADRGANYGYTF.